This T cell receptor (beta chain) is drawn from a study of regulatory T cells in long-lasting Graves disease. Indicated time point: newly diagnosed GD, antithyroid drugs for less than 3 months. Scientists built the TCR library using RNA that was extracted from PBMCs. Construction of the TCR beta libraries employed iRepertoire HTBI primers in conjunction with Arm-PCR of CDR3 regions. Each CDR3 protein is one row after TCRdb ran MiXCR on the multiplex PCR reads. The table records hundreds of thousands of distinct CDR3 sequences, 15% to 19% of them present only once. Looked up from germline, CDR1 is MDHEN and CDR2 is SYDVKM. This CDR3 spans 15 amino acids. As for this clonotype: What it binds is unknown. A much larger clone lies a single base off, so this may be a read error.

Study-level results: Fewer public clonotypes were shared by new patients (over 950) than by persistent patients (around 2,900).

This chain joins TRBV28 and TRBJ2-7; 7 positions match TRBD1. The source is a female donor with Graves disease. Sample: peripheral blood mononuclear cells (PBMCs), taken at new diagnosis, from a patient treated with antithyroid drugs. CDR3 amino acids: CASSSTPGQRYGQYF. The DNA for the CDR3 is TGTGCCAGCAGCTCGACCCCGGGACAGAGGTACGGGCAGTACTTC.